The 30 T cell receptor beta chains below come from one sample, sequenced in a study of a mutant IDH1 vaccine in newly diagnosed glioma (dated by TCRdb to the early 2020s). These receptors have no known antigen. Per the publication, the time point label means: week 47, end of study. A 20-mer mutant IDH1 peptide at 300 micrograms in Montanide made up each vaccine dose, which was injected subcutaneously together with topical imiquimod. Library construction relied on the immunoSEQ multiplex PCR assay. TCRdb limited this immuneACCESS table to in-frame rearrangements with V and J called. A share of clones is missing; checked studies link under half to unresolved V genes, and the rest is unexplained. The sample table lists about 23,000 clones, roughly 84% of them with a count of one. The ten largest clones represent about 2.7% of the sample. The sample in question was PBMCs, obtained from a glioma patient whose treatment included an IDH1 peptide vaccine. The receptors originated from a man aged 35 to 55 with glioma.

V usage is TRBV6-1 and J usage is TRBJ2-7; D may be TRBD2 (6 bases). This CDR3 contains 13 residues. Germline V gene lookup returns CDR1 MNHNS and CDR2 SASEGT. Trimming left V 6 bases short and J 3 bases short, with 12 bases between. In nucleotides, the CDR3 is TGTGCCAGCAGGTCGGGACTCCGCTACGAGCAGTACTTC. It translates to CASRSGLRYEQYF.

The chain uses TRBV18 and TRBJ2-7, with D perhaps TRBD1 (5 bases). Per the germline V gene, CDR1 is KGHSH and CDR2 is LQKENI. Trimming stripped 0 bases from V and 3 bases from J, with 6 bases between. This CDR3 is built from 13 residues. The CDR3 region has the DNA TGTGCCAGCTCACCACCGGGGCTCTACGAGCAGTACTTC. This translates into CASSPPGLYEQYF.

The chain uses TRBV28 and TRBJ1-2, with TRBD1 as a possible D gene (5 bases). This CDR3 has 13 residues. Trimming removed 2 bases from V and 4 bases from J, with 8 bases in between. CDR1 and CDR2 (germline): MDHEN, SYDVKM. CDR3 loop: CASSLGGSYGYTF. CDR3 bases: TGTGCCAGCAGTTTAGGGGGTAGCTATGGCTACACCTTC.

A word on this clone: At one of its ends the junction is not consistent with the germline gene, which may arise from a read error. The gene calls are TRBV10-3 and TRBJ2-1; possibly TRBD1 or TRBD2 for D (6 bases each). The CDR3 is made up of 12 amino acids. Germline V lookup: CDR1 ENHRY, CDR2 SYGVKD. This chain's CDR3 is CAISPSEGDGVF. The CDR3 nucleotides are TGTGCCATCTCTCCGTCGGAGGGGGACGGGGTCTTC.

The V call is TRBV14, the J call TRBJ1-4; maybe TRBD1 (5 bases). Trimming pared 2 bases from V and 5 bases from J, leaving 15 bases between. This CDR3 contains 16 residues. The germline CDR1 and CDR2 sequences are SGHDN and FVKESK. In nucleotides, the CDR3 is TGTGCCAGCAGCCAATACACCGGGACTGACAATGAAAAACTGTTTTTT. Its protein product is CASSQYTGTDNEKLFF.

This sequence joins TRBV7-3 and TRBJ2-3; 9 bases fit TRBD1. Looked up from germline, CDR1 is SGHTA and CDR2 is FQGTGA. The length of the CDR3 is 17 residues. With V trimmed by 5 bases and J by 6 bases, 15 bases remained unmatched. DNA for the CDR3: TGTGCCAGCAGCCCGGGACAGGGTTTGTCACGAGGGGATACGCAGTATTTT. Translating it yields CASSPGQGLSRGDTQYF.

This clone counts as medium-sized. The genes are TRBV19 and TRBJ1-1, with D perhaps matching TRBD1 (6 bases). Germline values: CDR1 LNHDA, CDR2 SQIVND (reference sequence). Trimming removed 5 bases at V and 6 bases at J, with 19 bases between. CDR3 length equals 15 residues. CDR3 protein: CASSPPGTPVPEAFF. DNA of the CDR3: TGTGCCAGTAGTCCCCCCGGGACACCAGTTCCTGAAGCTTTCTTT.

CDR3 DNA: TGTGCCAGCAGCTTAGCGCCGGGACTAGCGGGAGTTGGGGACACAGATACGCAGTATTTT. Translating it yields CASSLAPGLAGVGDTDTQYF. V usage is TRBV13 and J usage is TRBJ2-3, with 14 bases fitting TRBD2. The CDR3 has 20 amino acids. CDR1 is PRHDT and CDR2 is FYEKMQ in the germline V gene (reference sequence). V dropped 1 base and J dropped 2; count of bases not matched to a gene: 11.

V is TRBV2 and J is TRBJ2-7; D remains unclear. Trimming pared 11 bases from V and 0 bases from J, leaving 11 bases between. Germline V CDR1 and CDR2: SNHLY, FYNNEI. This CDR3 has 12 amino acids. CDR3 sequence reads: CADMTSSYEQYF. CDR3 nucleotides: TGTGCCGATATGACGAGCTCCTACGAGCAGTACTTC.

The gene calls are TRBV25-1 and TRBJ2-6; 8 nucleotides match TRBD1. V was pared by 5 bases and J by 2 bases, with 8 bases of the junction left unmatched. Germline lookup yields CDR1 MGHDK and CDR2 SYGVNS. CDR3 length: 17 amino acids. The CDR3: CASSSQTGAPGANVLTF. CDR3 in DNA: TGTGCCAGCAGTTCACAGACAGGGGCCCCTGGGGCCAACGTCCTGACTTTC.

There are a few counts of this clone. The V gene is TRBV5-5, the J gene TRBJ1-1, with no clear D. The CDR3 sequence is 13 residues long. Germline lookup yields CDR1 SGHKS and CDR2 YYEKEE (reference sequence). V lost 5 bases and J 4 bases, leaving 12 bases between the germline ends. The CDR3 region has the DNA TGTGCCAGCAGTAGTCCGGGAAGCACTGAAGCTTTCTTT. This sequence encodes CASSSPGSTEAFF.

V gene TRBV7-9 combines with J gene TRBJ2-1; no definite D call. This CDR3 has 12 residues. CDR1 is SEHNR and CDR2 is FQNEAQ in the germline V gene (reference sequence). The V end was cut by 2 bases, the J end by 4 bases, with 3 bases between. The CDR3: CASSLQYNEQFF. In DNA, the CDR3 is TGTGCCAGCAGCTTACAATACAATGAGCAGTTCTTC.

This rearrangement joins TRBV7-2 to TRBJ2-7; the D gene is possibly TRBD1 (5 bases). The germline gives CDR1 SGHTA, CDR2 FQGNSA. This CDR3 contains 14 residues. V gave up 4 bases and J gave up 1 base, with 11 bases separating them. The CDR3 nucleotides read TGTGCCAGCAGCTATGATAGGGGTTCCTACGAGCAGTACTTC. This sequence encodes CASSYDRGSYEQYF. Full variable domain (rest looked up from reference TRBV7-2 and TRBJ2-7): GAGVSQSPSNKVTEKGKDVELRCDPISGHTALYWYRQSLGQGLEFLIYFQGNSAPDKSGLPSDRFSAERTGGSVSTLTIQRTQQEDSAVYLCASSYDRGSYEQYFGPGTRLTVT.

This clone was detected only a few times. This chain uses TRBV7-2 with TRBJ2-5; no reliable D call. V was trimmed by 7 bases and J by 4 bases, leaving 10 bases between them. The germline CDR1 and CDR2 sequences are SGHTA and FQGNSA. This CDR3 has 12 amino acids. The CDR3 bases are TGTGCCAGCACCCCCGATGTAGAGACCCAGTACTTC. Residues: CASTPDVETQYF.

The chain recombines TRBV9 with TRBJ2-7, with 10 bases matching TRBD1. With 3 bases clipped from V and 3 bases from J, the junction kept 3 bases outside the gene matches. This CDR3 has 14 residues. The V gene's germline CDR1 is SGDLS and CDR2 YYNGEE. The DNA of the CDR3 is TGTGCCAGCAGCGCCGGGACAGGGGTCTACGAGCAGTACTTC. This encodes CASSAGTGVYEQYF.

This clone is categorized as large. The DNA of the CDR3 is TGCGCCAGCAGTACAGCAAACACCGGGGAGCTGTTTTTT. This encodes CASSTANTGELFF. This chain links TRBV10-2 with TRBJ2-2; D remains unclear. The CDR3 is made up of 13 amino acids. Per the germline V gene, CDR1 is WSHSY and CDR2 is SAAADI. Trimming removed 5 bases at V and 2 bases at J, with 6 bases between.

This clone was picked up a small number of times. The chain uses TRBV27 and TRBJ1-4, with 7 bases aligning to TRBD1. With 2 bases clipped from V and 10 bases from J, the junction kept 10 bases outside the gene matches. The germline V gene encodes CDR1 MNHEY and CDR2 SMNVEV (reference sequence). The CDR3 spans 15 residues. The CDR3 protein is CASSLQQGGVGKLFF. CDR3 DNA: TGTGCCAGCAGTTTACAGCAGGGGGGGGTTGGAAAACTGTTTTTT.

The chain employs TRBV25-1 and TRBJ2-3, with D uncertain. V lost 4 bases, J lost 3 bases, and 8 bases lay in between. Germline assignment: CDR1 MGHDK and CDR2 SYGVNS. The CDR3 has 13 residues. The CDR3 DNA reads as TGTGCCAGCAGTGGAACCTTGACAGATACGCAGTATTTT. Residues: CASSGTLTDTQYF.

The chain links TRBV2 to TRBJ1-4; D possibly corresponds to TRBD1 (6 bases). The CDR3 totals 15 residues. Trimming left V 6 bases short and J 5 bases short, with 16 bases between. Germline V CDR1 and CDR2: SNHLY, FYNNEI. The CDR3 reads CASRNYKQGNEKLFF. Written as DNA, the CDR3 is TGTGCCAGCAGAAACTACAAACAGGGAAATGAAAAACTGTTTTTT.

The rearrangement links TRBV27 to TRBJ1-1; 7 nucleotides line up with TRBD1. The CDR3 is 14 amino acids. The germline gives CDR1 MNHEY, CDR2 SMNVEV (reference sequence). V gave up 5 bases and J gave up 7 bases; unmatched junction bases: 10. CDR3 in amino acids: CASSPGTAANEAFF. For the CDR3, the DNA is TGTGCCAGCAGTCCCGGGACAGCGGCTAATGAAGCTTTCTTT.

V usage is TRBV2 and J usage is TRBJ1-2; D is ambiguous. CDR3 length: 14 amino acids. Germline values: CDR1 SNHLY, CDR2 FYNNEI. The V gene lost 6 bases and the J gene lost 4 bases, with 15 bases spanning the gap. CDR3 in amino acids: CASRREGSGYGYTF. As DNA, the CDR3 is TGTGCCAGCAGGCGGGAGGGATCGGGCTATGGCTACACCTTC. The full variable domain, in which reference TRBV2 and TRBJ1-2 provide the parts outside the CDR3, is EPEVTQTPSHQVTQMGQEVILRCVPISNHLYFYWYRQILGQKVEFLVSFYNNEISEKSEIFDDQFSVERPDGSNFTLKIRSTKLEDSAMYFCASRREGSGYGYTFGSGTRLTVV.

V and J are TRBV27 and TRBJ2-7; 9 bases are shared with TRBD2. This CDR3 contains 14 residues. CDR1 MNHEY and CDR2 SMNVEV come from the germline V gene (reference sequence). The V and J ends lost 2 bases and 7 bases, in that order; junction bases with no gene match: 6. Here the CDR3 reads CASSLAGGPWEQYF. The CDR3 DNA sequence: TGTGCCAGCAGTTTAGCGGGAGGGCCTTGGGAGCAGTACTTC.

J is TRBJ2-3 and V is TRBV19, with D tentatively TRBD1 or TRBD2 (5 bases each). This CDR3 comprises 13 residues. Trimming removed 2 bases from V and 4 bases from J, with 7 bases in between. The V gene's germline CDR1 is LNHDA and CDR2 SQIVND (reference sequence). CDR3 residues: CASSILGPDTQYF. CDR3 nucleotides: TGTGCCAGTAGTATATTGGGACCAGATACGCAGTATTTT. Based on the CDR3 plus reference TRBV19 and TRBJ2-3, the full variable domain is DGGITQSPKYLFRKEGQNVTLSCEQNLNHDAMYWYRQDPGQGLRLIYYSQIVNDFQKGDIAEGYSVSREKKESFPLTVTSAQKNPTAFYLCASSILGPDTQYFGPGTRLTVL.

The J gene is TRBJ2-2, the V gene TRBV7-6, with a tentative D call TRBD1 (6 bases). CDR3 length equals 14 residues. Germline CDR1 and CDR2: SGHVS and FNYEAQ. Trimming shortened V by 1 base and J by 5 bases, and 8 bases separated the two germline ends. The CDR3 DNA sequence: TGTGCCAGCAGCTTAGTTCAGGGGACCGGGGAGCTGTTTTTT. It is translated as CASSLVQGTGELFF.

The CDR3 sequence: CASSRGGALGQPQHF. The DNA for the CDR3 is TGTGCCAGCTCACGAGGAGGGGCCTTGGGGCAGCCCCAGCATTTT. The chain combines TRBV28 with TRBJ1-5; possibly TRBD1 for D (5 bases). This CDR3 has 15 residues. V was pared by 8 bases and J by 7 bases, with 21 bases between. The germline CDR1 and CDR2 sequences are MDHEN and SYDVKM.

The rearrangement joins TRBV29-1 to TRBJ2-5, with D perhaps TRBD1 (6 bases). Trimming removed 3 bases from V and 4 bases from J, with 9 bases in between. The CDR3 length is 12 residues. Germline CDR1 is SQVTM and CDR2 is ANQGSEA. CDR3 loop: CSVDTGLETQYF. The CDR3, as DNA: TGCAGCGTTGACACAGGGTTAGAGACCCAGTACTTC.

As for this clone: The junction and the germline gene differ at one end; a read error may be behind it. This chain links TRBV9 with TRBJ1-2; D gene uncertain. The germline V gene has CDR1 SGDLS and CDR2 YYNGEE. The CDR3 sequence is 11 residues long. CDR3 region: CASSPEGPRAF. The CDR3 coding sequence is TGTGCCAGCAGTCCCGAAGGGCCTCGCGCCTTC.

The chain links TRBV5-1 to TRBJ2-1; D is unresolved. CDR1 and CDR2 (germline): SGHRS, YFSETQ. Trimming took 4 bases from V and 1 from J, leaving 9 bases between them. The CDR3 runs to 14 residues. The DNA of the CDR3 is TGCGCCAGCAGCCAGGCTGAATCCTACAATGAGCAGTTCTTC. Amino acid sequence: CASSQAESYNEQFF.

This clone has a single count. The V call is TRBV27, the J call TRBJ1-2; TRBD1 agrees at 7 bases. Losses at the gene ends were 0 bases for V and 7 bases for J; bases not matched to a gene: 2. CDR3 length: 13 residues. The germline V gene has CDR1 MNHEY and CDR2 SMNVEV (reference sequence). The CDR3 nucleotides are TGTGCCAGCAGTTTATCAGGGGGCAGTGGCTACACCTTC. Its protein product is CASSLSGGSGYTF.

This clone ranks as medium-sized. The genes are TRBV15 and TRBJ2-1; D is unresolved. Trimming took off 0 bases at V and 0 bases at J, with 12 bases between the two ends. CDR1 and CDR2 from the germline V gene are LNHNV and YYDKDF (reference sequence). The CDR3 runs to 17 residues. The CDR3 region is CATSRELLVRSYNEQFF. In DNA, the CDR3 is TGTGCCACCAGCAGAGAGTTATTAGTCCGCTCCTACAATGAGCAGTTCTTC.